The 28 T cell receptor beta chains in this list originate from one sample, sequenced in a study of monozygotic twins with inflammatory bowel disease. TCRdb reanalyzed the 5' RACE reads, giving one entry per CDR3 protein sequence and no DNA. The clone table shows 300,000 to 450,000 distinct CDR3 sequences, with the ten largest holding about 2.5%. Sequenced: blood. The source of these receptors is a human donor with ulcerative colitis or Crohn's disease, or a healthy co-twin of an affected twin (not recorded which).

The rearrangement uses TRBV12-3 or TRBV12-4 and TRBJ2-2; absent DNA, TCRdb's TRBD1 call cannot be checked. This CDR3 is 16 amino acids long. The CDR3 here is CASSRQGGGNTGELFF.

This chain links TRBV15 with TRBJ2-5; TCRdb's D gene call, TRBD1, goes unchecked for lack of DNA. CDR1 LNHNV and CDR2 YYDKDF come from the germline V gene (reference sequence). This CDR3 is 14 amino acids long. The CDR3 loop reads CATSRRGLQETQYF.

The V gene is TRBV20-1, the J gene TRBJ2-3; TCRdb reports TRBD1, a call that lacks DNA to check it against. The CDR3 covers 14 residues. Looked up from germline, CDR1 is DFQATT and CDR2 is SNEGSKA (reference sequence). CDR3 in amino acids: CSALGWGSTDTQYF.

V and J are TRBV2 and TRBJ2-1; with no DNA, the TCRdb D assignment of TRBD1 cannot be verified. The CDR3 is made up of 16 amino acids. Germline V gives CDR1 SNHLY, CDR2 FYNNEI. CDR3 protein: CASSVGGRRSYNEQFF.

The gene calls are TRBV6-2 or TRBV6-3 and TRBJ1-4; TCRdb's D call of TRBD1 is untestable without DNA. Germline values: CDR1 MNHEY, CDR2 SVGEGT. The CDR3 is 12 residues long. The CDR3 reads CASSFPYEKLFF.

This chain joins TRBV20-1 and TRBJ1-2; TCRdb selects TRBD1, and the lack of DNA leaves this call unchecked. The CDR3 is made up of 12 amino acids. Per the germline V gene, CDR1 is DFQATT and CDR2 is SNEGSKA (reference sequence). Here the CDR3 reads CSAWTDSYGYTF.

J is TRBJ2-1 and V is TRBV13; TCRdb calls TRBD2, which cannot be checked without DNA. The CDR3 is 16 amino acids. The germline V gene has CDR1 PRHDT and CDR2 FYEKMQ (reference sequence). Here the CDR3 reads CASSWGLAGSYNEQFF.

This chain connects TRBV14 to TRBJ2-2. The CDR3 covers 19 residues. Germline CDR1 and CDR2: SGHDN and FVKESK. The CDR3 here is CASSQVNFRSGTNTGELFF.

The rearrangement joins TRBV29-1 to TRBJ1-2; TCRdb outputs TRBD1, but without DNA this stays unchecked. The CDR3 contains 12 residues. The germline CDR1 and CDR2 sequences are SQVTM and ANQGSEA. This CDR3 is CSVEEGVSGYTF.

The CDR3 loop is CASSSQRGAYNEQFF. This chain connects TRBV7-9 to TRBJ2-1; TCRdb picks TRBD1, but there is no DNA to check that call. The CDR3 is made up of 15 amino acids. Germline lookup yields CDR1 SEHNR and CDR2 FQNEAQ (reference sequence).

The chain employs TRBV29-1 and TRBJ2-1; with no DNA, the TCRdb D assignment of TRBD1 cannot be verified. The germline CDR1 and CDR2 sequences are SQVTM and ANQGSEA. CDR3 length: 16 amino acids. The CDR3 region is CSVGTGEGGSYNEQFF.

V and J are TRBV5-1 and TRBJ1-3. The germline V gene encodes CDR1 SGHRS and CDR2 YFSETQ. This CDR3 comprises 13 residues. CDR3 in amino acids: CASSSGALDTIYF.

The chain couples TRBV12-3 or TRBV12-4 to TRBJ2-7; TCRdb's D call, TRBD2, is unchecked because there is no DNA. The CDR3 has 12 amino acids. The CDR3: CAIEREAYEQYF.

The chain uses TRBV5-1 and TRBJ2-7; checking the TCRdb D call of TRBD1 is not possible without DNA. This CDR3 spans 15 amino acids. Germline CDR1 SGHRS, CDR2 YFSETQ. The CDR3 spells CASSLDPGQFYEQYF. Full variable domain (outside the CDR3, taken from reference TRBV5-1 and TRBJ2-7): KAGVTQTPRYLIKTRGQQVTLSCSPISGHRSVSWYQQTPGQGLQFLFEYFSETQRNKGNFPGRFSGRQFSNSRSEMNVSTLELGDSALYLCASSLDPGQFYEQYFGPGTRLTVT.

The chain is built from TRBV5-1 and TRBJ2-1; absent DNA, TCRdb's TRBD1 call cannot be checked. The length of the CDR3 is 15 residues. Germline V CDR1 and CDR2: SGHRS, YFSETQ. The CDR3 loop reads CASYGQGVSYNEQFF.

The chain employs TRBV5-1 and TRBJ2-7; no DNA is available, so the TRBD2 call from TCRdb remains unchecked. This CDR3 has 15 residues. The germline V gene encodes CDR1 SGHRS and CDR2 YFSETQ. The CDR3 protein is CASSLVAGGDYEQYF.

The CDR3 loop reads CSATGTSGGPEDTQYF. V is TRBV20-1 and J is TRBJ2-3; the D call of TRBD2 rests on TCRdb alone, since no DNA is present to check it. The CDR3 consists of 16 residues. Germline V CDR1 and CDR2: DFQATT, SNEGSKA (reference sequence).

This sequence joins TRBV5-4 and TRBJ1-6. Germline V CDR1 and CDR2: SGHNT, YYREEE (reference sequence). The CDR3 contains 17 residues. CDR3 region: CASSLVSYQTSHSPLHF.

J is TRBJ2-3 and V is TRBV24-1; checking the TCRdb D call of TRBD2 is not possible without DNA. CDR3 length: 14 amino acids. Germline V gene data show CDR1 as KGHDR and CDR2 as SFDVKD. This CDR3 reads CATSSGTETGTQYF.

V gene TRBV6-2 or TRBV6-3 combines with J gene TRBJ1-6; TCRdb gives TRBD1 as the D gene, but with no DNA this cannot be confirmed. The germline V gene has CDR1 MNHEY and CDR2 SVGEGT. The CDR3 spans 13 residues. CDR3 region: CASSFPTLSSLHF.

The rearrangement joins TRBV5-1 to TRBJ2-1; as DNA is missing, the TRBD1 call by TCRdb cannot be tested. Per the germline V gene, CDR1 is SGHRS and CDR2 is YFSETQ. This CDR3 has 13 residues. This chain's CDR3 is CASSRDGNNEQFF. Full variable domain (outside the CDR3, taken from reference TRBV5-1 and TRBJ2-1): KAGVTQTPRYLIKTRGQQVTLSCSPISGHRSVSWYQQTPGQGLQFLFEYFSETQRNKGNFPGRFSGRQFSNSRSEMNVSTLELGDSALYLCASSRDGNNEQFFGPGTRLTVL.

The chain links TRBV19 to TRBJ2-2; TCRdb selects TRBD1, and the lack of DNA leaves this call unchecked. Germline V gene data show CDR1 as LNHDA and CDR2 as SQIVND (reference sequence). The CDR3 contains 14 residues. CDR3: CASRTDRNTGELFF. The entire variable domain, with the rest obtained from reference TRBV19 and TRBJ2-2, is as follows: DGGITQSPKYLFRKEGQNVTLSCEQNLNHDAMYWYRQDPGQGLRLIYYSQIVNDFQKGDIAEGYSVSREKKESFPLTVTSAQKNPTAFYLCASRTDRNTGELFFGEGSRLTVL.

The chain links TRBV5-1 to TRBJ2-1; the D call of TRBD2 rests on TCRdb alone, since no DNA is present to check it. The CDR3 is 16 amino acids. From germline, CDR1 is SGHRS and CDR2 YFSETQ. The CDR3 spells CASSWRARGEWNEQFF.

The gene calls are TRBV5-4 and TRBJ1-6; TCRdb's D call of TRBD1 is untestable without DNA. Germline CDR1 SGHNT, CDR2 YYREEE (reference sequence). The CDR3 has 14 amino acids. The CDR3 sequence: CASSPGAVNSPLHF. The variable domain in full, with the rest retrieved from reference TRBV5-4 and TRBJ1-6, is ETGVTQSPTHLIKTRGQQVTLRCSSQSGHNTVSWYQQALGQGPQFIFQYYREEENGRGNFPPRFSGLQFPNYSSELNVNALELDDSALYLCASSPGAVNSPLHFGNGTRLTVT.

The CDR3 here is CASSYSQGTEDTQYF. V is TRBV6-5 and J is TRBJ2-3; TCRdb's assignment of TRBD1 cannot be checked, as there is no DNA. Germline CDR1 reads MNHEY; CDR2 reads SVGAGI. CDR3 length: 15 amino acids.

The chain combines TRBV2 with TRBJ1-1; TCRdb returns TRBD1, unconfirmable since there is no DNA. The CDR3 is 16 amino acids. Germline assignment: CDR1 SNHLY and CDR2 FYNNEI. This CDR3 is CASRTDRGNMNTEAFF.

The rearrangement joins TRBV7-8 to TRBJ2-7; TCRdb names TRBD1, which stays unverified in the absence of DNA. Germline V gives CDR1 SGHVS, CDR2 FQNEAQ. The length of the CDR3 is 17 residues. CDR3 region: CASSKGVRGDTGYEQYF.

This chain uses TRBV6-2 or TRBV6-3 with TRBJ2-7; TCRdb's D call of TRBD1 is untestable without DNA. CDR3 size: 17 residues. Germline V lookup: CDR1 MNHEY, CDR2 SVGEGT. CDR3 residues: CASSLIFRDKSSYEQYF.